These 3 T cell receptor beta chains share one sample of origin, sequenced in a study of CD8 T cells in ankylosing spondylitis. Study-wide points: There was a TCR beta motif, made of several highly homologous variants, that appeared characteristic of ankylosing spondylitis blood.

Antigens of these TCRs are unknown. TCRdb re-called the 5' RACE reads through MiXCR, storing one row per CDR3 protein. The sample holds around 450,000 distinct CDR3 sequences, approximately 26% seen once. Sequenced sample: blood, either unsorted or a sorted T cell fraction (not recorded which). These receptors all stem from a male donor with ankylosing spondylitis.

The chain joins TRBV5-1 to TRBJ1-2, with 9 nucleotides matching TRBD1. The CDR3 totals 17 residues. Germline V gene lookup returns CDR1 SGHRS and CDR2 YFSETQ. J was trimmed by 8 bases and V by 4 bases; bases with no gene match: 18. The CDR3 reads CASSRGTGHMGADGYTF. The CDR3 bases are TGCGCCAGCAGCCGCGGGACAGGGCACATGGGGGCAGACGGCTACACCTTC.

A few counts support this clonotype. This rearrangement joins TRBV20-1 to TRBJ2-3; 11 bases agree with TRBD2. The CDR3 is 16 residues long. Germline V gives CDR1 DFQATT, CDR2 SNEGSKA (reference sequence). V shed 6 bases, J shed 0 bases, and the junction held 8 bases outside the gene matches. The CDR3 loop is CSAGGASGRSTDTQYF. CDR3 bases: TGCAGTGCCGGGGGCGCTAGCGGGAGGAGCACAGATACGCAGTATTTT.

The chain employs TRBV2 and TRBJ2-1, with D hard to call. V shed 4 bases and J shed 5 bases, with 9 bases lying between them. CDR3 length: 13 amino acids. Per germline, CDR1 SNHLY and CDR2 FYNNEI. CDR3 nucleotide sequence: TGTGCCAGCAGTGTACAGAGGAACAATGAGCAGTTCTTC. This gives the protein CASSVQRNNEQFF.